This TCR beta chain was recorded in a study of cytomegalovirus exposure and HLA in healthy donors. General study results and limits: Generally TCR sequences proved uncommon, though certain public TCRs appeared in numerous donors. Reportedly, diagnosis of cytomegalovirus status by the classifier showed high specificity and sensitivity. Within the approximately 120 validation repertoires, first-cohort TCR clusters tended to co-occur, according to a later analysis.

Sequencing was performed with immunoSEQ multiplex PCR; in TCRdb, only in-frame clones are kept and a portion is missing. This sample has 200,000 to 300,000 clones, with 90% found just once. The sample holds one count of this clone. Its target is unknown. The V gene lost 1 base and the J gene lost 8 bases, with 14 bases spanning the gap. This CDR3 region has 15 residues. Germline-derived CDR1 and CDR2 are SNHLY and FYNNEI. The material sequenced was PBMCs. The clonotype originates from a woman between 25 and 40 years old in good health and CMV-seronegative. This chain joins TRBV2 and TRBJ1-4; no definite D call. CDR3 bases: TGTGCCAGCAGTGAAGGCTGGGCCGTTGGGGAAAAACTGTTTTTT. Residues: CASSEGWAVGEKLFF.